This T cell receptor (beta chain) originates from a study of cytomegalovirus exposure and HLA in healthy donors. Deletions cut 2 bases from V and 2 bases from J, with 15 bases between. The CDR3 is 16 residues long. Per the germline V gene, CDR1 is SNHLY and CDR2 is FYNNEI. It was with 60 Vbeta and 13 Jbeta primers that the PCR ran. The protocol was immunoSEQ multiplex PCR, while the TCRdb copy is restricted to in-frame clones and leaves out a portion. The sample includes 100,000 to 150,000 clones, 60% to 85% of them seen just once. The sample was PBMCs. This chain links TRBV2 with TRBJ1-1, with a weak D call TRBD1 (5 bases). This clonotype was sampled from a woman aged 40 to 50 in good health and CMV-seropositive. The CDR3 region is CASSESRWGGNTEAFF. The CDR3 region has the DNA TGTGCCAGCAGTGAATCTCGCTGGGGGGGAAACACTGAAGCTTTCTTT. The whole variable domain, remainder taken from reference TRBV2 and TRBJ1-1, is EPEVTQTPSHQVTQMGQEVILRCVPISNHLYFYWYRQILGQKVEFLVSFYNNEISEKSEIFDDQFSVERPDGSNFTLKIRSTKLEDSAMYFCASSESRWGGNTEAFFGQGTRLTVV.